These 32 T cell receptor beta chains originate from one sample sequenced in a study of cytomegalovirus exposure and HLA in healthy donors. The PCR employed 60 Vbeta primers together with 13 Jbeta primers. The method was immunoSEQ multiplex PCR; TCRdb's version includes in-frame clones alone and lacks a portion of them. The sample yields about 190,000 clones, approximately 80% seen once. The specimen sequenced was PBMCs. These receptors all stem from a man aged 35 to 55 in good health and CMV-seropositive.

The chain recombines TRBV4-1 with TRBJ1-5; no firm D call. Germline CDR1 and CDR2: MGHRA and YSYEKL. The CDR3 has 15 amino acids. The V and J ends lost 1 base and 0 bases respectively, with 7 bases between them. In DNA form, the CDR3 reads TGCGCCAGCAGCCAAGCGACACTTAGCAATCAGCCCCAGCATTTT. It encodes CASSQATLSNQPQHF.

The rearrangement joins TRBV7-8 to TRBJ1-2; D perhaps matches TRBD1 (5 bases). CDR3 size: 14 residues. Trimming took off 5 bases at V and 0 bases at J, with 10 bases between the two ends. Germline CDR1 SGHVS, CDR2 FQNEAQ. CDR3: CASSKTETNYGYTF. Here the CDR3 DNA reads TGTGCCAGCAGCAAGACAGAAACTAACTATGGCTACACCTTC.

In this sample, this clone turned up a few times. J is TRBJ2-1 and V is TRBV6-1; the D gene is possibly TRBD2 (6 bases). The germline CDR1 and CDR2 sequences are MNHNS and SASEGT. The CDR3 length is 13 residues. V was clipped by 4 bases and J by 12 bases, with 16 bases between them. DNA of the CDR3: TGTGCCAGCAGTGGCACCGGGACGCGGGGGCAGTTCTTC. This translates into CASSGTGTRGQFF.

CDR3 sequence: CASSISGSSYEQYF. In DNA form, the CDR3 reads TGTGCCAGCAGCATAAGCGGGAGCTCCTACGAGCAGTACTTC. The V and J genes are TRBV11-3 and TRBJ2-7; 8 bases are a match to TRBD2. The CDR3 has 14 residues. V trimming: 5 bases; J trimming: 0 bases; junction bases outside the gene matches: 3. From germline, CDR1 is SGHNT and CDR2 YENEEA.

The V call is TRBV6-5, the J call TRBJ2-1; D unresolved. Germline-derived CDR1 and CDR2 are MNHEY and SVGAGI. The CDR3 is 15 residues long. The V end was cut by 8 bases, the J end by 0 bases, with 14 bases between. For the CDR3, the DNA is TGTGCCAGCTGCCCGACTCTGAGCTCCTACAATGAGCAGTTCTTC. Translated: CASCPTLSSYNEQFF.

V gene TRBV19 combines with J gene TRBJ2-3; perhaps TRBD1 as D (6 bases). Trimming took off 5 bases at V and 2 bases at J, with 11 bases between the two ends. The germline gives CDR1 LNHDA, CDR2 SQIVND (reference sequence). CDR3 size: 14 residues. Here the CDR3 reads CASSQGPHTDTQYF. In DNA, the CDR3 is TGTGCCAGTAGTCAGGGGCCCCACACAGATACGCAGTATTTT. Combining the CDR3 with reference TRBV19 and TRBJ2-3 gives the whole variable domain DGGITQSPKYLFRKEGQNVTLSCEQNLNHDAMYWYRQDPGQGLRLIYYSQIVNDFQKGDIAEGYSVSREKKESFPLTVTSAQKNPTAFYLCASSQGPHTDTQYFGPGTRLTVL.

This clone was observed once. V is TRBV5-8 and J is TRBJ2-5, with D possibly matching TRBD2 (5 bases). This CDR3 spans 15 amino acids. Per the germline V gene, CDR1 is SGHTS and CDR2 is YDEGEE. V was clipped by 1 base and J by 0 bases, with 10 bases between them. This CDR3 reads CASSLRRDNQETQYF. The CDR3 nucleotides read TGTGCCAGCAGCTTGAGACGGGATAACCAAGAGACCCAGTACTTC.

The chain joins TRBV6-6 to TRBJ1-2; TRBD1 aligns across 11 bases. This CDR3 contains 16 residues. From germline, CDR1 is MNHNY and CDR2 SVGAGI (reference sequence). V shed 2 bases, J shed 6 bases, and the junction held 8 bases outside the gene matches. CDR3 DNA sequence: TGTGCCAGCAGTTACGTGGGGACAGGGGGACAGGATGGCTACACCTTC. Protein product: CASSYVGTGGQDGYTF.

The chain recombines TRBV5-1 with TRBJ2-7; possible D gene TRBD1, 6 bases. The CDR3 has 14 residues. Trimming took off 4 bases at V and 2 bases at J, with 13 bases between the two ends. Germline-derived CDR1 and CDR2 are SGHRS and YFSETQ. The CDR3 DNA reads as TGCGCCAGCAGCCCGATCGGGGACACCTACGAGCAGTACTTC. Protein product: CASSPIGDTYEQYF.

The CDR3 DNA follows: TGTGCCAGCAGCTTAGACAGGATTGTCGCAGATACGCAGTATTTT. This sequence encodes CASSLDRIVADTQYF. The chain employs TRBV7-8 and TRBJ2-3; possibly TRBD1 for D (5 bases). Germline V gives CDR1 SGHVS, CDR2 FQNEAQ. The CDR3 extends over 15 amino acids. Trimming left V 1 base short and J 4 bases short, with 12 bases between.

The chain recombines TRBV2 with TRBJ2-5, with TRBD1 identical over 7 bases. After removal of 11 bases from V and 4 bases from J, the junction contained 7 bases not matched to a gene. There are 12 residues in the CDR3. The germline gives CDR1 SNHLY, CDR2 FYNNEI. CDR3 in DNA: TGTGCCGGACAAACAGGGGCAGAGACCCAGTACTTC. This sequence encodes CAGQTGAETQYF.

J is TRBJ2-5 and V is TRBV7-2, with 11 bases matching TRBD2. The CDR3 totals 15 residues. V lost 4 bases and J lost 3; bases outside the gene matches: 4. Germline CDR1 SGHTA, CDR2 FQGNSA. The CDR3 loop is CASSYNSGREETQYF. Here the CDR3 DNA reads TGTGCCAGCAGCTACAATAGCGGGAGGGAAGAGACCCAGTACTTC.

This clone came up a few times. The CDR3 here is CASSQPGHRGNEQFF. The CDR3 coding sequence is TGCGCCAGCAGCCAACCGGGCCACCGGGGGAATGAGCAGTTCTTC. The V call is TRBV4-3, the J call TRBJ2-1; TRBD2 might be the D (6 bases). V lost 2 bases, J lost 7 bases, and 15 bases lay in between. The CDR3 loop spans 15 amino acids. Per germline, CDR1 LGHNA and CDR2 YSLEER.

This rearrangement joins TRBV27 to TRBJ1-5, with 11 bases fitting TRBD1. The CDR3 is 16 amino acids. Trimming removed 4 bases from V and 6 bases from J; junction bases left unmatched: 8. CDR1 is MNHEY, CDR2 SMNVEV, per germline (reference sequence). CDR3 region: CASSSLGQGAGQPQHF. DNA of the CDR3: TGTGCCAGCAGTTCCCTCGGACAGGGGGCGGGTCAGCCCCAGCATTTT.

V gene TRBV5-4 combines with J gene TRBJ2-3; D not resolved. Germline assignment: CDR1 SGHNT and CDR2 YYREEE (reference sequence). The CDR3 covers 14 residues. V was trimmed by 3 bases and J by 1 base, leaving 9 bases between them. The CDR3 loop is CASSYFLGTDTQYF. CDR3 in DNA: TGTGCCAGCAGCTACTTCTTGGGCACAGATACGCAGTATTTT.

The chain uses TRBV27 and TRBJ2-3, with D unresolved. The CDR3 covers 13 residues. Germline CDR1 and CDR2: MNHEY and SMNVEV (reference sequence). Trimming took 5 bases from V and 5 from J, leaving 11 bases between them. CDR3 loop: CASSLPSGDTQYF. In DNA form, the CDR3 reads TGTGCCAGCAGTCTCCCCTCGGGAGATACGCAGTATTTT.

The CDR3 reads CASSLYRDADTQYF. CDR3 in DNA: TGTGCCAGCAGCCTCTACAGGGACGCAGATACGCAGTATTTT. The rearrangement uses TRBV7-9 and TRBJ2-3; a possible D gene is TRBD1 (6 bases). The germline V and J ends were trimmed by 5 bases and 4 bases, with 13 bases remaining between them. Per the germline V gene, CDR1 is SEHNR and CDR2 is FQNEAQ (reference sequence). The CDR3 extends over 14 amino acids.

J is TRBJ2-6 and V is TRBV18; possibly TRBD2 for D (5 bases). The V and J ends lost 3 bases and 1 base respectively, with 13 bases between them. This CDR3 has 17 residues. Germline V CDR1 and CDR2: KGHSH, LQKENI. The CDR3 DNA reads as TGTGCCAGCTCACCCCGGGGATTAGGTTCTGGGGCCAACGTCCTGACTTTC. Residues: CASSPRGLGSGANVLTF.

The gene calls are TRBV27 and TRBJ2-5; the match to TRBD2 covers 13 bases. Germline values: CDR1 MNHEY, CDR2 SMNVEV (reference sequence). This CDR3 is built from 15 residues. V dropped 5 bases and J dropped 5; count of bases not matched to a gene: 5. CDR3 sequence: CASSTRLAGGETQYF. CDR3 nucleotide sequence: TGTGCCAGCAGTACTCGACTAGCGGGGGGTGAGACCCAGTACTTC.

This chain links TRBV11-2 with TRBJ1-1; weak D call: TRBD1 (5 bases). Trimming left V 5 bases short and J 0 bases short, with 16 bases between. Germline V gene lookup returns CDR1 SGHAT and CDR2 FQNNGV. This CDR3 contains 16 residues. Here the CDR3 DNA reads TGTGCCAGCAGCGCCAAGAGAGACAGTATGAACACTGAAGCTTTCTTT. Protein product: CASSAKRDSMNTEAFF.

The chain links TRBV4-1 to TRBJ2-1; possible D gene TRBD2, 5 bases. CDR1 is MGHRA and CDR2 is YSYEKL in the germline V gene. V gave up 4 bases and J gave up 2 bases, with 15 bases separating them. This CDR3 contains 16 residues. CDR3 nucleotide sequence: TGCGCCAGCAGCCTCAGAGCTCGAGGGACCTACAATGAGCAGTTCTTC. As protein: CASSLRARGTYNEQFF.

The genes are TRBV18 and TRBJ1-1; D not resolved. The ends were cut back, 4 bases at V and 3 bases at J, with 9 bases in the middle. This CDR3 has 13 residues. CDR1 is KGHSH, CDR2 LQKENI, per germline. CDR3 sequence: CASSRLRDTEAFF. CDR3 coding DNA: TGTGCCAGCTCACGGCTCCGGGACACTGAAGCTTTCTTT.

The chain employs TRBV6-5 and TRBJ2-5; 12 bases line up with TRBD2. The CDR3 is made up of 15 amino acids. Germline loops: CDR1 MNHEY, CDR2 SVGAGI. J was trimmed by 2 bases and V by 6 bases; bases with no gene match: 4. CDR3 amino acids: CASRLLAGGQETQYF. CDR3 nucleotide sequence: TGTGCCAGCAGGCTACTAGCGGGGGGACAAGAGACCCAGTACTTC.

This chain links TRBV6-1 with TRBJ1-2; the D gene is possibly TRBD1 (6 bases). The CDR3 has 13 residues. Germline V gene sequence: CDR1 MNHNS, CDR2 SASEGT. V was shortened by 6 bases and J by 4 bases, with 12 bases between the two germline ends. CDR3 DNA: TGTGCCAGCAGACCAGGACAGACCTATGGCTACACCTTC. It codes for CASRPGQTYGYTF.

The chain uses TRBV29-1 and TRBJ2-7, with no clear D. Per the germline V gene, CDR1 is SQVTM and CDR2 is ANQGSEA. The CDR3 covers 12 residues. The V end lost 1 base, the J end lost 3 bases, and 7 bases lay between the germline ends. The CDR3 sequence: CSVEGRRYEQYF. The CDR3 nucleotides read TGCAGCGTTGAAGGGAGACGCTACGAGCAGTACTTC.

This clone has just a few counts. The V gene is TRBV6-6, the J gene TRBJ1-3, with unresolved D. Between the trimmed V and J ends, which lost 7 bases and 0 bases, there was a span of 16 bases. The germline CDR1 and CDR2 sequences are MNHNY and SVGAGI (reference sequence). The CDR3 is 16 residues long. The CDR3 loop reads CASTDSAGSSGNTIYF. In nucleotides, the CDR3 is TGTGCCAGCACCGACTCGGCCGGCAGCTCTGGAAACACCATATATTTT.

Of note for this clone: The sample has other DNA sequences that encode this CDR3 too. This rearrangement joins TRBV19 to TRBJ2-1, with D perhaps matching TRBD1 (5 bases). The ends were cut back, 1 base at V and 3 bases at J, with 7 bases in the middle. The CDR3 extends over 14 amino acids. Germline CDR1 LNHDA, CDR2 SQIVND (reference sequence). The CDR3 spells CASSIGGDYNEQFF. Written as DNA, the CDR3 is TGTGCCAGTAGTATAGGGGGCGACTACAATGAGCAGTTCTTC.

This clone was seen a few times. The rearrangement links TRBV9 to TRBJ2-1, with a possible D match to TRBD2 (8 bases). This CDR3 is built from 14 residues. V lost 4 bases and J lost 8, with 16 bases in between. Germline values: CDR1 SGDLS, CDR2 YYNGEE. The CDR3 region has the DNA TGTGCCAGCAGCCCGGGAGGGGGCGGCGATGAGCAGTTCTTC. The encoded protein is CASSPGGGGDEQFF.

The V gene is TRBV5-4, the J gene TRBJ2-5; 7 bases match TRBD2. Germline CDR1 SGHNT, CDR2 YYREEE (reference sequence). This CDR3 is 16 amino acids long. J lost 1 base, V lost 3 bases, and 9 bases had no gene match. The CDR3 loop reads CASSSDTLAVQETQYF. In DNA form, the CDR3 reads TGTGCCAGCAGCTCGGACACGCTAGCGGTCCAAGAGACCCAGTACTTC.

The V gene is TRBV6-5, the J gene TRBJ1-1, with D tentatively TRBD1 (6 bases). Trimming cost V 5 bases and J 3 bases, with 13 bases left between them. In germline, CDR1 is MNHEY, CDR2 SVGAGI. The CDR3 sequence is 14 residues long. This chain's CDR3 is CASSKETGHTEAFF. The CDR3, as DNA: TGTGCCAGCAGTAAGGAAACAGGGCACACTGAAGCTTTCTTT.

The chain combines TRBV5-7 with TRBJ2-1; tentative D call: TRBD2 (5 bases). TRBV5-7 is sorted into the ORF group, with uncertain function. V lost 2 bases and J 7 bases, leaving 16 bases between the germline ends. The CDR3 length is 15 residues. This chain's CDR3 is CASSFQRRFENEQFF. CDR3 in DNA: TGTGCCAGCAGCTTTCAGCGGAGGTTCGAGAATGAGCAGTTCTTC.

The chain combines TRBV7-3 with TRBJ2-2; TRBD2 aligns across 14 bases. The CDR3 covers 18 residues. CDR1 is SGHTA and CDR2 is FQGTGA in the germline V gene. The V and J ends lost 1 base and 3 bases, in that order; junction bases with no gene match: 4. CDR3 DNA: TGTGCCAGCAGCTTAAGAGGACTAGCGGGGGGATACACCGGGGAGCTGTTTTTT. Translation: CASSLRGLAGGYTGELFF.